The rows below give T cell receptor beta chains drawn from one sample of a study of CD8 T cells in ankylosing spondylitis. TCRdb re-derived calls from the 5' RACE reads in MiXCR, one entry per CDR3 protein. The sample carries around 320,000 distinct CDR3 sequences, about 20% recorded once. Material: blood, either unsorted or a sorted T cell fraction (not recorded which). The receptor set was obtained from a female donor with ankylosing spondylitis or in good health (not recorded which). Both conserved end residues are part of each CDR3. D genes are given only for firm matches. Clone size appears in some rows only: once, few, many, or a class for an expanded clone.

TRBJ1-1	TRBD1	many	TRBV6-1	CASRPTGSVLGAFF	TGTGCCAGCAGGCCGACAGGGAGTGTTCTAGGAGCTTTCTTT
TRBJ2-1	NA	NA	TRBV20-1	CSAEDTRGYNEQFF	TGCAGTGCCGAGGACACCCGGGGCTACAATGAGCAGTTCTTC
TRBJ1-4	NA	few	TRBV7-9	CASSSQGSDGKLFF	TGTGCCAGCAGCTCACAGGGATCCGATGGAAAACTGTTTTTT
TRBJ2-5	TRBD2	many	TRBV10-3	CAISVSGRDQETQYF	TGTGCCATCAGCGTTAGCGGGAGGGACCAAGAGACCCAGTACTTC
TRBJ1-1	NA	many	TRBV15	CATSRDTRPGEAFF	TGTGCCACCAGCAGAGATACCCGGCCAGGTGAAGCTTTCTTT
TRBJ2-7	NA	NA	TRBV6-5	CASSYHPASYEQYF	TGTGCCAGCAGTTACCACCCGGCTTCCTACGAGCAGTACTTC
TRBJ2-1	NA	NA	TRBV6-2/TRBV6-3	CASSYEVGADEQFF	TGTGCCAGCAGTTACGAGGTCGGGGCGGATGAGCAGTTCTTC
TRBJ2-7	NA	few	TRBV6-6	CASRFSYEQYF	TGTGCCAGCAGATTCTCCTACGAGCAGTACTTC
TRBJ2-5	NA	NA	TRBV20-1	CSAIGGLGVGRTQYF	TGCAGTGCTATAGGGGGTTTGGGGGTGGGGAGAACCCAGTACTTC
TRBJ2-1	TRBD2	NA	TRBV20-1	CSAEGTRVSDEQFF	TGCAGTGCTGAGGGGACTAGGGTTTCGGATGAGCAGTTCTTC
TRBJ2-7	NA	NA	TRBV12-3/TRBV12-4	CASSPPRGPRYEQYF	TGTGCCAGCAGTCCACCAAGGGGACCCCGTTACGAGCAGTACTTC
TRBJ2-1	NA	many	TRBV7-2	CASSPFRGSSYNEQFF	TGTGCCAGCAGCCCTTTCCGGGGGAGCTCCTACAATGAGCAGTTCTTC
TRBJ2-1	NA	once	TRBV7-2	CASSLARRGRNEQFF	TGTGCCAGCAGCTTAGCGAGGCGAGGTAGGAATGAGCAGTTCTTC
TRBJ2-5	NA	few	TRBV5-1	CASSRWQGETQYF	TGCGCCAGCAGCCGGTGGCAGGGGGAGACCCAGTACTTC
TRBJ2-7	TRBD2	few	TRBV5-1	CASSLEAGDGYEQYF	TGCGCCAGCAGCTTGGAAGCGGGAGATGGCTACGAGCAGTACTTC
TRBJ2-7	NA	many	TRBV12-3/TRBV12-4	CASSLGLYEQYF	TGTGCCAGCAGTTTAGGTCTCTACGAGCAGTACTTC
TRBJ2-1	NA	many	TRBV10-3	CAISELASLVDEQFF	TGTGCCATCAGTGAGCTTGCTAGCTTAGTGGATGAGCAGTTCTTC
TRBJ2-7	NA	many	TRBV6-2/TRBV6-3	CASRDFNYEQYF	TGTGCCAGCAGGGACTTCAACTACGAGCAGTACTTC
TRBJ2-4	TRBD1	NA	TRBV12-3/TRBV12-4	CASNPGTGGVAKNIQYF	TGTGCCAGCAACCCCGGGACAGGTGGTGTAGCCAAAAACATTCAGTACTTC
TRBJ1-1	NA	once	TRBV4-3	CASSQVVGLNSEAFF	TGCGCCAGCAGCCAAGTTGTGGGCTTGAACAGTGAAGCTTTCTTT
TRBJ2-5	TRBD2	NA	TRBV20-1	CSALVTSAIWRKYF	TGCAGTGCTTTGGTGACTAGCGCCATTTGGAGGAAGTACTTC
TRBJ2-3	NA	many	TRBV20-1	CSARFPGRNTDTQYF	TGCAGTGCTAGATTCCCGGGACGTAACACAGATACGCAGTATTTT
TRBJ2-3	NA	NA	TRBV4-1	CASSQASSGGTDTQYF	TGCGCCAGCAGCCAAGCTAGTAGCGGAGGCACAGATACGCAGTATTTT
TRBJ2-7	TRBD2	few	TRBV18	CASSPQAGGPGEQYF	TGTGCCAGCTCACCACAAGCGGGAGGGCCTGGGGAGCAGTACTTC
TRBJ1-2	TRBD1	NA	TRBV27	CASREGGRGLGYTF	TGTGCCAGCAGAGAAGGGGGCAGGGGCTTAGGCTACACCTTC
TRBJ2-1	TRBD2	NA	TRBV28	CASRRTSRDEQFF	TGTGCCAGCAGAAGGACTAGTAGGGATGAGCAGTTCTTC
TRBJ2-5	NA	NA	TRBV3-1	CASSQDLALAGETQYF	TGTGCCAGCAGCCAAGATCTCGCATTAGCTGGTGAGACCCAGTACTTC
TRBJ2-1	TRBD1	many	TRBV5-1	CASRTIPGQGYEQFF	TGCGCCAGCAGGACCATTCCGGGACAGGGGTACGAGCAGTTCTTC
TRBJ2-3	TRBD2	NA	TRBV20-1	CSAQHRLAGPTDTQYF	TGCAGTGCTCAACATCGACTAGCGGGCCCCACAGATACGCAGTATTTT
TRBJ1-2	NA	NA	TRBV6-1	CASSRRQIFYGYTF	TGTGCCAGCAGTCGCCGACAGATCTTCTATGGCTACACCTTC
TRBJ1-2	NA	NA	TRBV18	CASSPTGKGFTF	TGTGCCAGCTCACCAACGGGCAAAGGGTTCACCTTC
TRBJ2-1	NA	NA	TRBV9	CASSPPPGSYNEQFF	TGTGCCAGCAGCCCCCCCCCGGGCTCCTACAATGAGCAGTTCTTC
TRBJ2-3	TRBD2	NA	TRBV5-1	CASRGLAGGVTDTQYF	TGCGCCAGCAGGGGACTGGCGGGAGGTGTCACAGATACGCAGTATTTT
TRBJ2-7	NA	many	TRBV29-1	CSVASPDSPQYF	TGCAGCGTTGCCTCCCCGGATAGCCCCCAGTACTTC
TRBJ2-7	NA	few	TRBV19	CASSIDSFYYEQYF	TGTGCCAGTAGTATTGACAGCTTTTACTACGAGCAGTACTTC
TRBJ1-1	NA	NA	TRBV20-1	CSAPEVSTEAFF	TGCAGTGCTCCCGAGGTTAGCACTGAAGCTTTCTTT
TRBJ2-1	NA	NA	TRBV20-1	CSTDRGQLAGELSYNEQFF	TGCAGTACGGACAGGGGGCAGCTAGCGGGAGAGTTGTCCTACAATGAGCAGTTCTTC
TRBJ2-6	NA	NA	TRBV12-3/TRBV12-4	CASSSGFSGANVLTF	TGTGCCAGCAGTTCAGGGTTCTCTGGGGCCAACGTCCTGACTTTC
TRBJ2-6	TRBD2	few	TRBV11-2	CASSLLRLAGYSGANVLTF	TGTGCCAGCAGCTTATTAAGACTAGCGGGGTACTCTGGGGCCAACGTCCTGACTTTC
TRBJ1-1	NA	few	TRBV29-1	CSVEPGPVAFF	TGCAGCGTTGAACCAGGTCCAGTCGCTTTCTTT
TRBJ1-1	NA	NA	TRBV5-6	CAMSPGGGDTEAFF	TGTGCCATGAGCCCCGGGGGTGGAGACACTGAAGCTTTCTTT
TRBJ2-1	TRBD1	few	TRBV12-3/TRBV12-4	CASSLKGANQFF	TGTGCCAGCAGTTTAAAGGGGGCGAACCAGTTCTTC
TRBJ1-2	NA	few	TRBV25-1	CASREGGSNYGYTF	TGTGCCAGCAGAGAGGGGGGGTCTAACTATGGCTACACCTTC
TRBJ2-7	TRBD1	NA	TRBV20-1	CSALGQEPYEQYF	TGCAGTGCTTTGGGACAGGAACCCTACGAGCAGTACTTC
TRBJ1-1	NA	many	TRBV20-1	CSASRGNTEAFF	TGCAGTGCTAGCCGAGGGAACACTGAAGCTTTCTTT
TRBJ2-7	TRBD2	NA	TRBV18	CASSPSGGPHEQYF	TGTGCCAGCTCACCATCGGGAGGGCCCCACGAGCAGTACTTC
TRBJ2-3	NA	few	TRBV20-1	CSARVSSTDTQYF	TGCAGTGCTAGGGTCAGTAGCACAGATACGCAGTATTTT
TRBJ2-2	TRBD2	many	TRBV6-4	CASSSASGLNTGELFF	TGTGCCAGCAGTTCGGCTAGCGGGCTGAACACCGGGGAGCTGTTTTTT
TRBJ2-1	TRBD1	NA	TRBV10-3	CAISDRDRGTSYNEQFF	TGTGCCATCAGTGACCGGGACAGGGGAACCTCCTACAATGAGCAGTTCTTC
TRBJ2-4	NA	NA	TRBV6-1	CASSEKVNLAKNIQYF	TGTGCCAGCAGTGAGAAAGTAAACCTAGCCAAAAACATTCAGTACTTC
TRBJ1-1	NA	few	TRBV5-1	CASSFGEVKNTEAFF	TGCGCCAGCAGCTTCGGAGAGGTCAAGAACACTGAAGCTTTCTTT
TRBJ2-7	TRBD2	few	TRBV9	CASSVHGLAGGLPLYEQYF	TGTGCCAGCAGCGTACATGGGCTAGCGGGAGGTCTACCCCTGTACGAGCAGTACTTC
TRBJ2-1	NA	NA	TRBV18	CASSPGRFNEQFF	TGTGCCAGCTCACCAGGCAGATTCAATGAGCAGTTCTTC